This TCR beta chain stems from a study of blood T cell repertoires in COVID-19. This clone was seen only once. Sequencing was performed with immunoSEQ multiplex PCR; in TCRdb, only in-frame clones are kept and a portion is missing. The repertoire holds roughly 230,000 clones, with 90% as singletons. There are 14 residues in the CDR3. V was pared by 1 base and J by 4 bases, with 3 bases of the junction left unmatched. The germline V gene encodes CDR1 SGHTA and CDR2 FQGNSA. The chain combines TRBV7-2 with TRBJ1-2, with 7 bases matching TRBD1. Sequences were obtained from peripheral blood. The TCR originated in a woman in her sixties or seventies with COVID-19, enrolled during active disease. CDR3 sequence (DNA): TGTGCCAGCAGCTTAGAGGGACAGCCCTATGGCTACACCTTC. Amino acids: CASSLEGQPYGYTF.